Listed below are T cell receptor beta chains from one sample, sequenced in a study of blood T cell repertoires in COVID-19. Using immunoSEQ multiplex PCR, the repertoire was profiled, and TCRdb retains in-frame clones only, with some absent. Of 150,000 to 200,000 clones in the sample, about four fifths are singletons; the top ten hold roughly 11%. The sequencing sample was made of peripheral blood. The receptors derive from a man aged 55 to 70 with active or convalescent COVID-19. Each CDR3 is given with its conserved first and last residue. The D gene is left open where the match is weak.

TRBD1	TRBV28	TRBJ1-5	TGTGCCAGCAGTTTGCCTCAGGGGGCCCAGCCCCAGCATTTT	CASSLPQGAQPQHF
TRBD1	TRBV2	TRBJ1-1	TGTGCCAGCAGCCCACCGGGACAGGAAAGAGGGACTGAAGCTTTCTTT	CASSPPGQERGTEAFF
NA	TRBV2	TRBJ1-2	TGTGCCAGCAGTGAACGCCCGGGGAACTATGGCTACACCTTC	CASSERPGNYGYTF
NA	TRBV19	TRBJ1-5	TGTGCCAGTAATCACGTCGGGACTATGAGCAATCAGCCCCAGCATTTT	CASNHVGTMSNQPQHF
TRBD1	TRBV5-1	TRBJ1-1	TGCGCCAGCAGCAACGGACAGGGTTTCACTGAAGCTTTCTTT	CASSNGQGFTEAFF
TRBD1	TRBV5-1	TRBJ2-7	TGCGCCAGCAGCTTGGGACAGGGGGTGTCGCCTTACTACGAGCAGTACTTC	CASSLGQGVSPYYEQYF
TRBD2	TRBV5-1	TRBJ2-2	TGCGCCAGCAGCCTCCGACTAGCGGGGGGGCCGGTCGGGGAGCTGTTTTTT	CASSLRLAGGPVGELFF
NA	TRBV29-1	TRBJ1-1	TGCAGCGTACAAGACAGTGCGACTGAAGCTTTCTTT	CSVQDSATEAFF
NA	TRBV19	TRBJ1-1	TGTGCCAGTAGTATCACAAGTTGGGCTTTCTTT	CASSITSWAFF
NA	TRBV5-1	TRBJ1-1	TGCGCCAGCAGCTTGGACGGTATGAACACTGAAGCTTTCTTT	CASSLDGMNTEAFF
TRBD2	TRBV3-1/TRBV3-2	TRBJ2-3	TGTGCCAGCAGCCAAGGGGGGACTACCACAGATACGCAGTATTTT	CASSQGGTTTDTQYF